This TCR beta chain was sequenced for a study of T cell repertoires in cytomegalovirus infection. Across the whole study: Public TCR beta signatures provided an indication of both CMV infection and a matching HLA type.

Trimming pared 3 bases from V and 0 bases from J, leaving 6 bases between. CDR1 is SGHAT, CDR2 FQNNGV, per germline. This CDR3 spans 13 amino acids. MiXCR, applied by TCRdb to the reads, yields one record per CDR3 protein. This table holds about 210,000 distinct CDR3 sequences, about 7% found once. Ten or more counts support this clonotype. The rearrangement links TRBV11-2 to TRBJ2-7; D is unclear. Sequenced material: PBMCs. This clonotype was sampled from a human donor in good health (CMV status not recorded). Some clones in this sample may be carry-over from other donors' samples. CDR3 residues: CASSFPRSYEQYF. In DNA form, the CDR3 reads TGTGCCAGCAGCTTCCCACGCTCCTACGAGCAGTACTTC.